This TCR beta chain comes out of a study of cytomegalovirus exposure and HLA in healthy donors. Study-wide results and caveats: The authors enumerated over 150 TCR beta chains as linked to cytomegalovirus.

Details on this clone: Its antigen is not identified.

V lost 2 bases and J lost 10, with 6 bases in between. This CDR3 region has 12 residues. Germline values: CDR1 MNHEY, CDR2 SMNVEV (reference sequence). 13 Jbeta primers and 60 Vbeta primers were used for the PCR. The protocol was immunoSEQ multiplex PCR, while the TCRdb copy is restricted to in-frame clones and leaves out a portion. The sample gives about 160,000 clones, 70% to 90% of which show up once; more than 2% is in the top ten. This chain uses TRBV27 with TRBJ1-6; D is unclear. Sequencing input: PBMCs. The receptor was isolated from a man in his late teens or twenties in good health and CMV-seropositive. CDR3 nucleotide sequence: TGTGCCAGCAGTTTACGTGGCTCACCCCTCCACTTT. This translates into CASSLRGSPLHF.